Following are 9 T cell receptor beta chains from one sample sequenced in a study of OX40 agonist ivuxolimab in advanced cancers. Assay used: immunoSEQ multiplex PCR; TCRdb lists only in-frame clones, some missing. In the table there are fewer than 70,000 clones, roughly nine tenths of which are singletons. This specimen was CD4+ or CD8+ T cells sorted from blood, taken in a trial of the OX40 agonist ivuxolimab. The receptors derive from an adult with an advanced solid tumor such as melanoma, head and neck, liver or kidney cancer.

The chain links TRBV2 to TRBJ2-2; D is unclear. V gave up 3 bases and J gave up 6 bases, with 14 bases separating them. From germline, CDR1 is SNHLY and CDR2 FYNNEI. The CDR3 consists of 15 residues. CDR3 residues: CASSDFRRTAGELFF. CDR3 nucleotide sequence: TGTGCCAGCAGTGATTTTAGGCGGACGGCCGGGGAGCTGTTTTTT.

The chain carries TRBV4-3 and TRBJ1-6; unclear D gene. Trimming removed 0 bases from V and 8 bases from J, with 8 bases in between. Germline values: CDR1 LGHNA, CDR2 YSLEER. There are 14 residues in the CDR3. The CDR3 DNA follows: TGCGCCAGCAGCCAAGAATCACGGCATTCACCCCTCCACTTT. Its translation is CASSQESRHSPLHF.

The V gene is TRBV18, the J gene TRBJ2-7, with D possibly matching TRBD1 (5 bases). The germline V and J ends were trimmed by 0 bases and 2 bases, with 8 bases remaining between them. The CDR3 is 14 residues long. Germline CDR1 reads KGHSH; CDR2 reads LQKENI. CDR3 bases: TGTGCCAGCTCACCACCAGACAGAACCTACGAGCAGTACTTC. This sequence encodes CASSPPDRTYEQYF.

This chain links TRBV27 with TRBJ2-7; 9 nucleotides line up with TRBD1. V lost 2 bases to trimming and J lost 1 base; unmatched junction nucleotides: 0. The CDR3 sequence is 14 residues long. Germline-derived CDR1 and CDR2 are MNHEY and SMNVEV (reference sequence). DNA of the CDR3: TGTGCCAGCAGTTTAGGGACAGGGTCCTACGAGCAGTACTTC. The encoded protein is CASSLGTGSYEQYF.

The table lists this clone with a count of one. CDR3 DNA sequence: TGTGCCAGCTCGGGTGGGTCCTACGAGCAGTACTTC. The encoded protein is CASSGGSYEQYF. The chain uses TRBV7-2 and TRBJ2-7; D ambiguous. With 8 bases removed from V and 1 base from J, the gap between germline ends came to 9 bases. The germline V gene has CDR1 SGHTA and CDR2 FQGNSA. The length of the CDR3 is 12 residues.

This chain joins TRBV5-1 and TRBJ2-1; TRBD1 might be the D (5 bases). The CDR3 spans 13 residues. Germline lookup yields CDR1 SGHRS and CDR2 YFSETQ. V was pared by 0 bases and J by 13 bases, with 14 bases between. The CDR3 sequence is CASSLEVRANQFF. CDR3 in DNA: TGCGCCAGCAGCTTGGAGGTCAGGGCGAATCAGTTCTTC.

This rearrangement joins TRBV14 to TRBJ2-7; D is ambiguous. CDR3 length: 14 amino acids. Germline lookup yields CDR1 SGHDN and CDR2 FVKESK. V dropped 5 bases and J dropped 2 bases, with 13 bases sitting between them. The CDR3: CASSELETPYEQYF. CDR3 bases: TGTGCCAGCAGCGAGTTGGAGACACCCTACGAGCAGTACTTC.

A single count supports this clone. The chain is built from TRBV5-6 and TRBJ1-4; D is unresolved. This CDR3 has 15 amino acids. Per germline, CDR1 SGHDT and CDR2 YYEEEE. V was shortened by 4 bases and J by 5 bases, with 15 bases between the two germline ends. CDR3 in amino acids: CASSTSRWGNEKLFF. CDR3 nucleotides: TGTGCCAGCAGCACCTCACGGTGGGGAAATGAAAAACTGTTTTTT.

The genes are TRBV6-6 and TRBJ2-1, with D perhaps matching TRBD2 (6 bases). CDR3 length: 16 amino acids. The V and J ends lost 7 bases and 8 bases respectively, with 24 bases between them. The germline V gene encodes CDR1 MNHNY and CDR2 SVGAGI (reference sequence). CDR3 sequence reads: CASTPRAGTLGDEQFF. Here the CDR3 DNA reads TGTGCCAGCACTCCCCGGGCCGGGACTCTTGGAGATGAGCAGTTCTTC.